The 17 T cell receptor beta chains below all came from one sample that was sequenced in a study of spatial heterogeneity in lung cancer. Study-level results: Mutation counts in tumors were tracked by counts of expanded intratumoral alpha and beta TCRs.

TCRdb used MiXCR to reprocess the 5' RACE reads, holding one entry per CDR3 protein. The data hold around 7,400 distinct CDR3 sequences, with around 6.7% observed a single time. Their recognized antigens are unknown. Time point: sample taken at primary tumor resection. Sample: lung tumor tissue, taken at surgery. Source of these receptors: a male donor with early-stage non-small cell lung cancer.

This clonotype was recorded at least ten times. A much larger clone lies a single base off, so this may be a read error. The chain's CDR3 is CGVSGTSVYNEQFF. As DNA, the CDR3 is TGCGGCGTGTCCGGGACTAGCGTTTACAATGAGCAGTTCTTC. V gene TRBV29-1 combines with J gene TRBJ2-1; TRBD2 matches at 10 bases. This CDR3 has 14 amino acids. CDR1 and CDR2 (germline): SQVTM, ANQGSEA.

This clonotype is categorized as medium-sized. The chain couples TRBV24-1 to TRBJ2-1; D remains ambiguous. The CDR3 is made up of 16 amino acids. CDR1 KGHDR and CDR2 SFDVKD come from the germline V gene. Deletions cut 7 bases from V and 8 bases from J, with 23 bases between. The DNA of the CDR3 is TGTGCCACCAGCCCACAGTCTAGGGCCGGTAGGGATGAGCAGTTCTTC. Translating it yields CATSPQSRAGRDEQFF.

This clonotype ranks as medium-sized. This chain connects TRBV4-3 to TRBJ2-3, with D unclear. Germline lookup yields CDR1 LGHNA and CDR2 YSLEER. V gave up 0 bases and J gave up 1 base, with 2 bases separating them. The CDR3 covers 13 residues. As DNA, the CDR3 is TGCGCCAGCAGCCAAGATGGCACAGATACGCAGTATTTT. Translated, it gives CASSQDGTDTQYF.

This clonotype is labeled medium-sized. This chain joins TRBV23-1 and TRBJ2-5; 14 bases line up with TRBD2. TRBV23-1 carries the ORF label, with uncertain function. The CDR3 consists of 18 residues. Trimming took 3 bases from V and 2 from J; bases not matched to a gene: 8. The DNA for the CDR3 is TGCGCCAGCAGTCATCCGGGGACTAGCGGGAGAGGTCAAGAGACCCAGTACTTC. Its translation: CASSHPGTSGRGQETQYF.

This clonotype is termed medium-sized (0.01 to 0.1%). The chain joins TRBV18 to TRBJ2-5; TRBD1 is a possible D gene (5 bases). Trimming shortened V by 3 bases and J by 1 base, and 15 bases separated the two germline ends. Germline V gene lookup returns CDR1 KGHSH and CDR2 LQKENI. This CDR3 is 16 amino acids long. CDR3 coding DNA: TGTGCCAGCTCACCCTTGACTTCCGACAGCCAAGAGACCCAGTACTTC. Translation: CASSPLTSDSQETQYF.

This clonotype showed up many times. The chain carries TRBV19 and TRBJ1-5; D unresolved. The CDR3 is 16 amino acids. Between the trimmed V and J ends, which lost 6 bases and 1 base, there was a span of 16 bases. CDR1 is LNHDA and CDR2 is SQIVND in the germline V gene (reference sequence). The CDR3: CASRGNTGLSNQPQHF. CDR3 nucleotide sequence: TGTGCCAGTAGGGGAAATACGGGGTTGAGCAATCAGCCCCAGCATTTT.

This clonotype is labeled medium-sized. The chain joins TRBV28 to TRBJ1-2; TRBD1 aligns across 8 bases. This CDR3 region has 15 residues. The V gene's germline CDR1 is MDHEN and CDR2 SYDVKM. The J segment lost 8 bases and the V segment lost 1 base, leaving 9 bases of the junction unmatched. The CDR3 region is CASSLSMDRVDGYTF. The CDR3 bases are TGTGCCAGCAGTTTATCCATGGACAGGGTCGACGGCTACACCTTC.

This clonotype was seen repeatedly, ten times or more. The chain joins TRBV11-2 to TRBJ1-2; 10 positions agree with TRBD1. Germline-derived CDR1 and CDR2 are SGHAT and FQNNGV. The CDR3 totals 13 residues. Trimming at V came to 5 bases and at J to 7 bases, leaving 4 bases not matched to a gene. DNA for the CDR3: TGTGCCAGCAGCCCCGGACAGGGGGGTGGCTACACCTTC. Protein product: CASSPGQGGGYTF. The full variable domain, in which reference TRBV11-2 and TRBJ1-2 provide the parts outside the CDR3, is EAGVAQSPRYKIIEKRQSVAFWCNPISGHATLYWYQQILGQGPKLLIQFQNNGVVDDSQLPKDRFSAERLKGVDSTLKIQPAKLEDSAVYLCASSPGQGGGYTFGSGTRLTVV.

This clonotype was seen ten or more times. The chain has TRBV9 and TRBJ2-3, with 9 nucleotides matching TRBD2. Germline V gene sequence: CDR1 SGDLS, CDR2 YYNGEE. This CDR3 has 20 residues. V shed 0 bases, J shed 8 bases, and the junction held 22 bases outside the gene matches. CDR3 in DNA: TGTGCCAGCAGCGTAGATCCTGCCTCTTGGGGTAGCGGGAGAGGTGGTACGCAGTATTTT. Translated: CASSVDPASWGSGRGGTQYF.

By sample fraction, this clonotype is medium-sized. The CDR3 DNA follows: TGTGCCAGCAGCCTTAGCTCCTACGAGCAGTACTTC. Protein product: CASSLSSYEQYF. The V call is TRBV28, the J call TRBJ2-7, with D unresolved. Trimming took 6 bases from V and 0 from J, leaving 6 bases between them. The CDR3 length is 12 residues. Looked up from germline, CDR1 is MDHEN and CDR2 is SYDVKM.

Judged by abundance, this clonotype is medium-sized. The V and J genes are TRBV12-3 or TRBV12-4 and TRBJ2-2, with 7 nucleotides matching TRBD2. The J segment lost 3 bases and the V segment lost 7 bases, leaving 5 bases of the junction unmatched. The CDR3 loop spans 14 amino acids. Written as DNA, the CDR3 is TGTGCCAGCACCTTGGGACTATACACCGGGGAGCTGTTTTTT. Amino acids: CASTLGLYTGELFF.

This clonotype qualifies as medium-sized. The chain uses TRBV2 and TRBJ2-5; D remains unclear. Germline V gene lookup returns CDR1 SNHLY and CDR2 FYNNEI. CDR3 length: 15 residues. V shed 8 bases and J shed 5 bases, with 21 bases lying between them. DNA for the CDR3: TGTGCCAGCGTCCGCGGCCAAAGGGCCGGGGAGACCCAGTACTTC. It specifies CASVRGQRAGETQYF.

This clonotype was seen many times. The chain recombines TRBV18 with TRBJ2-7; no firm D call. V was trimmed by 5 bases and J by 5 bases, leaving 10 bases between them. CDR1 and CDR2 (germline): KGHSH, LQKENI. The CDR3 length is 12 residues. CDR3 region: CASSKESNEQYF. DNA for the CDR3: TGTGCCAGCTCAAAAGAGAGCAACGAGCAGTACTTC.

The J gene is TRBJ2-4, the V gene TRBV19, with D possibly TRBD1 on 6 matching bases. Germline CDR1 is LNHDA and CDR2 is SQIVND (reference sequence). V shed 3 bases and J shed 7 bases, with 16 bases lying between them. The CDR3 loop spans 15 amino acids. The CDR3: CASSIRVGARNIQYF. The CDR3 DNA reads TGTGCCAGTAGTATCCGGGTGGGGGCTAGGAACATTCAGTACTTC.

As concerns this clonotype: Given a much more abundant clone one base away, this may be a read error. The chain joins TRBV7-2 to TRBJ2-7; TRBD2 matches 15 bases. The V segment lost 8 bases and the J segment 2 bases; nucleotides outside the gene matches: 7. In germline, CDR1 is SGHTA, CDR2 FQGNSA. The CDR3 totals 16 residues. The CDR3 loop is CASRRTSGGGPYEQYF. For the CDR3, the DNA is TGTGCCAGCCGCAGGACTAGCGGGGGGGGCCCCTACGAGCAGTACTTC.

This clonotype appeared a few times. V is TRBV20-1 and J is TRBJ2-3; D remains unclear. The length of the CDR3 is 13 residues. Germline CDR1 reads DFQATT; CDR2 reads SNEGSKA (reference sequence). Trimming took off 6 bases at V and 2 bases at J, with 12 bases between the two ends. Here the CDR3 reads CSAQRSATDTQYF. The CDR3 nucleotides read TGCAGTGCCCAAAGGTCGGCCACAGATACGCAGTATTTT.

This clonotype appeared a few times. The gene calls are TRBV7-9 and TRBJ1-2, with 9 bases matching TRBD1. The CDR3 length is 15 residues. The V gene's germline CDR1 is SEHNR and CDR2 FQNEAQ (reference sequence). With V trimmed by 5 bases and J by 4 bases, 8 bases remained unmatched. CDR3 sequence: CASSIYRGQGYGYTF. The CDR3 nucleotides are TGTGCCAGCAGCATCTACAGGGGGCAAGGCTATGGCTACACCTTC.